One sample yielded the 23 T cell receptor beta chains listed below, sequenced in a study of T cell changes during pregnancy in multiple sclerosis. Sequencing was performed with immunoSEQ multiplex PCR; in TCRdb, only in-frame clones are kept and a portion is missing. The sample records roughly 57,000 clones, about 89% being singletons. The input for sequencing was peripheral blood, taken in the first trimester of pregnancy. The receptor source for this set is a female donor with multiple sclerosis, enrolled in a pregnancy study.

The V and J genes are TRBV23-1 and TRBJ2-5; 7 positions agree with TRBD1. TRBV23-1 is designated an ORF whose function remains uncertain. The V segment lost 3 bases and the J segment 5 bases; nucleotides outside the gene matches: 9. The CDR3 has 15 residues. The CDR3 DNA follows: TGCGCCAGCAGTCATCTGCTTAGGGGGCATGAGACCCAGTACTTC. Its protein is CASSHLLRGHETQYF.

The CDR3 here is CASSEGGRPYTF. The CDR3 nucleotides read TGTGCCAGCAGTGAAGGGGGCAGGCCTTACACCTTC. The chain carries TRBV6-1 and TRBJ1-2; tentative D call: TRBD1 (5 bases). The CDR3 has 12 amino acids. V gave up 1 base and J gave up 11 bases, with 11 bases separating them. CDR1 and CDR2 from the germline V gene are MNHNS and SASEGT.

The chain uses TRBV4-2 and TRBJ2-3, with 8 bases identical to TRBD2. The V segment lost 0 bases and the J segment 0 bases; nucleotides outside the gene matches: 11. The CDR3 has 19 amino acids. Looked up from germline, CDR1 is LGHNA and CDR2 is YNFKEQ. CDR3 in amino acids: CASSQDPFSGESSTDTQYF. CDR3 bases: TGTGCCAGCAGCCAAGATCCATTTAGCGGGGAATCAAGCACAGATACGCAGTATTTT.

This chain uses TRBV10-1 with TRBJ1-2; maybe TRBD1 (6 bases). The germline V gene encodes CDR1 WNHNN and CDR2 SYGVQD (reference sequence). Trimming took off 5 bases at V and 7 bases at J, with 17 bases between the two ends. The CDR3 length is 14 residues. CDR3 sequence reads: CASSSVRGLGGYTF. Written as DNA, the CDR3 is TGCGCCAGCAGTTCCGTGCGGGGGCTTGGTGGCTACACCTTC.

The chain joins TRBV27 to TRBJ1-1; 9 bases agree with TRBD1. The germline V gene has CDR1 MNHEY and CDR2 SMNVEV (reference sequence). Trimming removed 4 bases from V and 4 bases from J; junction bases left unmatched: 10. CDR3 size: 16 residues. The CDR3 region has the DNA TGTGCCAGCAGTTACTCGACAGGGGGGGTTGGCACTGAAGCTTTCTTT. Translation: CASSYSTGGVGTEAFF.

The gene calls are TRBV7-9 and TRBJ1-4, with D tentatively TRBD1 (6 bases). Germline V gene data show CDR1 as SEHNR and CDR2 as FQNEAQ (reference sequence). CDR3 length equals 14 residues. V shed 3 bases and J shed 7 bases, with 12 bases lying between them. Here the CDR3 reads CASSFSGGGEKLFF. The DNA for the CDR3 is TGTGCCAGCAGCTTTAGCGGGGGCGGTGAAAAACTGTTTTTT.

The V call is TRBV29-1, the J call TRBJ1-1; no clear D gene. Germline loops: CDR1 SQVTM, CDR2 ANQGSEA. The CDR3 covers 13 residues. Trimming removed 6 bases at V and 6 bases at J, with 17 bases between. CDR3 sequence (DNA): TGCAGCGTGGCTTCCCAGGTTGGGTCTGAAGCTTTCTTT. Its protein is CSVASQVGSEAFF.

This clone has a handful of counts. The CDR3 DNA sequence: TGTGCCAGCAGCTTAGTACCCAGGGGCAGTGACGAGCAGTACTTC. Translated: CASSLVPRGSDEQYF. The V and J genes are TRBV7-2 and TRBJ2-7, with a possible D match to TRBD1 (6 bases). V lost 1 base to trimming and J lost 5 bases, with 15 bases between them. CDR1 is SGHTA and CDR2 is FQGNSA in the germline V gene. The CDR3 runs to 15 residues. The full variable domain, rest sourced from reference TRBV7-2 and TRBJ2-7, is GAGVSQSPSNKVTEKGKDVELRCDPISGHTALYWYRQSLGQGLEFLIYFQGNSAPDKSGLPSDRFSAERTGGSVSTLTIQRTQQEDSAVYLCASSLVPRGSDEQYFGPGTRLTVT.

This chain joins TRBV6-1 and TRBJ2-1, with 9 bases aligning to TRBD2. CDR3 size: 16 residues. V lost 1 base, J lost 5 bases, and 6 bases stayed unmatched. The V gene's germline CDR1 is MNHNS and CDR2 SASEGT. The CDR3 bases are TGTGCCAGCAGTGAAGACGCGGGAGGGGCGCACAATGAGCAGTTCTTC. This sequence encodes CASSEDAGGAHNEQFF.

The chain uses TRBV18 and TRBJ1-2, with TRBD1 as a possible D gene (5 bases). This CDR3 contains 14 residues. V was shortened by 0 bases and J by 4 bases, with 9 bases between the two germline ends. Germline assignment: CDR1 KGHSH and CDR2 LQKENI. The CDR3 here is CASSPPTAIYGYTF. The CDR3 region has the DNA TGTGCCAGCTCACCACCGACAGCCATCTATGGCTACACCTTC.

This clone was recorded only once. The gene calls are TRBV5-6 and TRBJ2-5; 9 nucleotides match TRBD2. CDR1 SGHDT and CDR2 YYEEEE come from the germline V gene. J lost 5 bases, V lost 8 bases, and 16 bases had no gene match. This CDR3 is 16 amino acids long. The CDR3 region has the DNA TGTGCCAGTTGCCTAGCGGGACCACTCGGTAGGGAGACCCAGTACTTC. This translates into CASCLAGPLGRETQYF.

This sequence joins TRBV10-3 and TRBJ1-1; 8 bases align to TRBD1. The CDR3 totals 12 residues. V lost 11 bases to trimming and J lost 10 bases; unmatched junction nucleotides: 12. Germline loops: CDR1 ENHRY, CDR2 SYGVKD. DNA for the CDR3: TGTGCCGCCTCAAACAGGGGGGAGGGAGCTTTCTTT. Translation gives CAASNRGEGAFF.

This chain uses TRBV5-5 with TRBJ1-5; TRBD1 is a possible D gene (6 bases). V shed 0 bases and J shed 6 bases, with 13 bases lying between them. Germline CDR1 reads SGHKS; CDR2 reads YYEKEE (reference sequence). This CDR3 spans 15 amino acids. The CDR3 is CASSLEGVGGQPQHF. CDR3 nucleotide sequence: TGTGCCAGCAGCTTGGAGGGGGTAGGTGGTCAGCCCCAGCATTTT.

The gene calls are TRBV4-1 and TRBJ1-5, with D possibly being TRBD1 (6 bases). This CDR3 has 16 amino acids. Germline V CDR1 and CDR2: MGHRA, YSYEKL. The V end lost 3 bases, the J end lost 7 bases, and 19 bases lay between the germline ends. CDR3 residues: CASSHPLQGKGQPQHF. For the CDR3, the DNA is TGCGCCAGCAGCCATCCTCTACAGGGTAAGGGACAGCCCCAGCATTTT.

J is TRBJ2-3 and V is TRBV11-3, with TRBD2 matching over 8 bases. J gave up 3 bases and V 1 base, and 6 bases lay outside the gene matches. The germline V gene has CDR1 SGHNT and CDR2 YENEEA. This CDR3 has 16 residues. The CDR3 is CASSLGAGGPTDTQYF. CDR3 nucleotides: TGTGCCAGCAGCTTAGGCGCGGGAGGCCCGACAGATACGCAGTATTTT.

The chain carries TRBV5-4 and TRBJ2-7; D possibly corresponds to TRBD2 (6 bases). Looked up from germline, CDR1 is SGHNT and CDR2 is YYREEE (reference sequence). Between the trimmed V and J ends, which lost 6 bases and 0 bases, there was a span of 22 bases. This CDR3 is built from 17 residues. This chain's CDR3 is CASNLGGGGPSSYEQYF. CDR3 nucleotide sequence: TGTGCCAGCAACCTCGGGGGTGGGGGTCCTAGCTCCTACGAGCAGTACTTC.

This chain connects TRBV6-6 to TRBJ2-7, with 10 bases that match TRBD2. Germline V gives CDR1 MNHNY, CDR2 SVGAGI (reference sequence). The CDR3 length is 15 residues. Unmatched junction bases numbered 5, after V lost 6 bases and J lost 0 bases. The CDR3 is CASRTSSGSSYEQYF. CDR3 in DNA: TGTGCCAGCAGAACTTCTAGCGGGAGCTCCTACGAGCAGTACTTC.

The V gene is TRBV7-9, the J gene TRBJ2-7, with 8 bases aligning to TRBD2. This CDR3 is built from 13 residues. Losses at the gene ends were 5 bases for V and 2 bases for J; bases not matched to a gene: 2. Germline CDR1 SEHNR, CDR2 FQNEAQ (reference sequence). CDR3 sequence (DNA): TGTGCCAGCAGCCCCGGGGGGGCCTACGAGCAGTACTTC. Protein sequence: CASSPGGAYEQYF.

The chain employs TRBV20-1 and TRBJ2-7; D perhaps matches TRBD2 (6 bases). Trimming pared 3 bases from V and 6 bases from J, leaving 9 bases between. This CDR3 region has 11 residues. Germline V gene data show CDR1 as DFQATT and CDR2 as SNEGSKA (reference sequence). The CDR3 reads CSASLGGEQYF. The CDR3 coding sequence is TGCAGTGCTAGTCTGGGGGGCGAGCAGTACTTC.

This chain uses TRBV13 with TRBJ2-1; 8 nucleotides match TRBD1. This CDR3 is 14 amino acids long. V was pared by 8 bases and J by 3 bases, with 6 bases of the junction left unmatched. The germline V gene has CDR1 PRHDT and CDR2 FYEKMQ (reference sequence). Here the CDR3 DNA reads TGTGCCAGCCACCGGACAGGGATCTACAATGAGCAGTTCTTC. Its protein product is CASHRTGIYNEQFF.

The V gene is TRBV7-2, the J gene TRBJ2-4, with TRBD2 as a possible D gene (5 bases). The germline V gene encodes CDR1 SGHTA and CDR2 FQGNSA. This CDR3 is built from 14 residues. V lost 4 bases and J lost 7, with 14 bases in between. This CDR3 is CASSSDSPGNIQYF. CDR3 in DNA: TGTGCCAGCAGCTCGGACTCTCCGGGGAACATTCAGTACTTC.

J is TRBJ2-7 and V is TRBV27; the match to TRBD2 covers 10 bases. V shed 6 bases, J shed 1 base, and the junction held 6 bases outside the gene matches. Germline V gene data show CDR1 as MNHEY and CDR2 as SMNVEV (reference sequence). The CDR3 loop spans 15 amino acids. Here the CDR3 DNA reads TGTGCCAGCAGAGCCGGGACTAGCGTATCCTACGAGCAGTACTTC. Translated: CASRAGTSVSYEQYF.

The V and J genes are TRBV5-1 and TRBJ1-2; D possibly corresponds to TRBD1 (6 bases). This CDR3 is 15 amino acids long. V lost 2 bases and J lost 5, with 16 bases in between. Germline CDR1 and CDR2: SGHRS and YFSETQ. CDR3 nucleotide sequence: TGCGCCAGCAGCTTCACAGGACAGTTGACTTATGGCTACACCTTC. Translation gives CASSFTGQLTYGYTF.